This TCR beta chain was identified during a study of blood T cell repertoires in COVID-19. CDR3 size: 16 residues. Germline V gene lookup returns CDR1 SGHVS and CDR2 FQNEAQ. Losses at the gene ends were 1 base for V and 0 bases for J; bases not matched to a gene: 3. A few counts support this clone. Profiled with immunoSEQ multiplex PCR; TCRdb holds only in-frame clones, not every one. The sample lists over 100,000 clones; approximately 80% were seen once. The V gene is TRBV7-8, the J gene TRBJ2-1, with 7 positions matching TRBD2. The receptor was derived from a man aged 55 to 70 with active or convalescent COVID-19. Sequenced: peripheral blood. The CDR3 here is CASSLVGEGSYNEQFF. The CDR3 region has the DNA TGTGCCAGCAGCTTAGTGGGGGAGGGCTCCTACAATGAGCAGTTCTTC.